The table lists the clone carrying this T cell receptor beta chain with a count of one. Its antigen remains unknown. Template switching added a universal primer site; cDNA carried unique molecular identifiers. TCRdb fed the 5' RACE reads into MiXCR, producing one record per CDR3 protein. The sample comprises approximately 470,000 distinct CDR3 sequences, approximately 15% of which are singletons, and roughly 0.56% rests with the top ten. The germline gives CDR1 SGHTA, CDR2 FQGNSA. J was trimmed by 7 bases and V by 6 bases; bases with no gene match: 7. CDR3 length: 14 amino acids. These data come from a study of identical twins. Study results and limitations: Cord blood's abundant beta clonotypes had fewer insertions, unlike memory repertoires. Invariant MAIT and iNKT cells could partly confound zero-insertion analyses.

This sample also appeared in a second study, on yellow fever vaccine responses in identical twins. That source notes: Twins' vaccine T cell response reportedly seemed partly convergent, partly personalized.

Sample: CD4+ T cells sorted from blood. The sequence was collected from a woman aged 18-29 years in good health. The chain carries TRBV7-2 and TRBJ2-3; 10 bases match TRBD2. CDR3 DNA: TGTGCCAGCAGACCAGCGGGGGGGCCGAATACGCAGTATTTT. Amino acid sequence: CASRPAGGPNTQYF.